The 18 T cell receptor beta chains listed next were all sequenced from one sample in a study of T cell changes during pregnancy in multiple sclerosis. Using immunoSEQ multiplex PCR, the repertoire was profiled, and TCRdb retains in-frame clones only, with some absent. There are about 34,000 clones in the sample; 85% to 90% occur only once, and roughly 4.5% lies in the top ten. This sample comprised CD8+ T cells from peripheral blood mononuclear cells, obtained after pregnancy. These receptors originate from a female donor with multiple sclerosis, enrolled in a pregnancy study.

The chain carries TRBV18 and TRBJ1-4, with 9 bases matching TRBD1. Looked up from germline, CDR1 is KGHSH and CDR2 is LQKENI. The V and J ends lost 3 bases and 0 bases, in that order; junction bases with no gene match: 5. The length of the CDR3 is 17 residues. The CDR3 protein is CASSPRDRDATNEKLFF. The CDR3 coding sequence is TGTGCCAGCTCACCCCGGGACAGGGATGCAACTAATGAAAAACTGTTTTTT.

This rearrangement joins TRBV9 to TRBJ2-7, with 11 bases fitting TRBD1. The CDR3 spans 15 residues. Germline values: CDR1 SGDLS, CDR2 YYNGEE. The J segment lost 3 bases and the V segment lost 0 bases, leaving 2 bases of the junction unmatched. The CDR3 reads CASSVGGTGGYEQYF. CDR3 nucleotides: TGTGCCAGCAGCGTAGGCGGGACAGGGGGCTACGAGCAGTACTTC.

This sequence joins TRBV6-5 and TRBJ1-6, with a tentative D call TRBD1 (6 bases). The V and J ends lost 2 bases and 11 bases respectively, with 10 bases between them. This CDR3 comprises 13 residues. In germline, CDR1 is MNHEY, CDR2 SVGAGI. The CDR3 loop is CASSYAGVPPLHF. The CDR3 bases are TGTGCCAGCAGTTACGCAGGGGTTCCACCCCTCCACTTT.

This clone has a single count. The chain couples TRBV7-6 to TRBJ1-1, with D possibly being TRBD1 (5 bases). In germline, CDR1 is SGHVS, CDR2 FNYEAQ. This CDR3 is 14 amino acids long. Trimming shortened V by 5 bases and J by 4 bases, and 14 bases separated the two germline ends. CDR3 bases: TGTGCCAGCAGCGGATTGGGGGGTTTCACTGAAGCTTTCTTT. Translation gives CASSGLGGFTEAFF.

The chain has TRBV11-2 and TRBJ1-1; TRBD1 might be the D (5 bases). Germline assignment: CDR1 SGHAT and CDR2 FQNNGV. The CDR3 has 12 residues. V lost 4 bases, J lost 5 bases, and 8 bases lay in between. The CDR3 DNA sequence: TGTGCCAGCAGCTCGGGGGGGACTGAAGCTTTCTTT. Its translation: CASSSGGTEAFF.

The gene calls are TRBV6-5 and TRBJ1-1; D ambiguous. The CDR3 sequence is 15 residues long. CDR1 is MNHEY and CDR2 is SVGAGI in the germline V gene. V lost 2 bases and J lost 3, with 13 bases in between. The CDR3 is CASSYREELYTEAFF. CDR3 nucleotides: TGTGCCAGCAGTTACAGGGAGGAACTGTACACTGAAGCTTTCTTT.

This sequence joins TRBV11-2 and TRBJ1-1; the D gene is possibly TRBD1 (5 bases). The germline V and J ends were trimmed by 7 bases and 1 base, with 16 bases remaining between them. The CDR3 runs to 15 residues. Germline V gene sequence: CDR1 SGHAT, CDR2 FQNNGV. The CDR3: CASITRSRGNTEAFF. The CDR3 coding sequence is TGTGCCAGCATCACCCGGAGTAGGGGGAACACTGAAGCTTTCTTT.

The chain couples TRBV27 to TRBJ2-7, with 9 positions matching TRBD1. Germline assignment: CDR1 MNHEY and CDR2 SMNVEV (reference sequence). Losses at the gene ends were 5 bases for V and 3 bases for J; bases not matched to a gene: 20. This CDR3 region has 19 residues. The CDR3 DNA reads TGTGCCAGCAGTAACCCGACAGGGGGACCGATGGCAAGGGGCTACGAGCAGTACTTC. This encodes CASSNPTGGPMARGYEQYF.

The rearrangement joins TRBV9 to TRBJ2-7; D is ambiguous. Trimming stripped 0 bases from V and 5 bases from J, with 12 bases between. The CDR3 is 14 amino acids. Germline V CDR1 and CDR2: SGDLS, YYNGEE. CDR3 nucleotide sequence: TGTGCCAGCAGCGTAGGCGGCCTGTCGCACGAGCAGTACTTC. It translates to CASSVGGLSHEQYF.

This clone came up a few times. V and J are TRBV27 and TRBJ1-1, with D perhaps TRBD1 (6 bases). Germline lookup yields CDR1 MNHEY and CDR2 SMNVEV (reference sequence). V lost 5 bases, J lost 4 bases, and 14 bases lay in between. The CDR3 has 14 residues. CDR3 amino acids: CASSPGGVATEAFF. The CDR3 nucleotides read TGTGCCAGCAGTCCTGGGGGCGTTGCCACTGAAGCTTTCTTT.

The genes are TRBV27 and TRBJ2-7; D perhaps matches TRBD1 (5 bases). Trimming shortened V by 4 bases and J by 1 base, and 11 bases separated the two germline ends. Germline V gene sequence: CDR1 MNHEY, CDR2 SMNVEV (reference sequence). The CDR3 length is 14 residues. Here the CDR3 reads CASSWAPGSYEQYF. CDR3 nucleotides: TGTGCCAGCAGTTGGGCCCCAGGGTCCTACGAGCAGTACTTC.

This rearrangement joins TRBV27 to TRBJ2-7; 8 nucleotides align to TRBD1. Germline V lookup: CDR1 MNHEY, CDR2 SMNVEV (reference sequence). V lost 6 bases and J lost 11; bases outside the gene matches: 21. This CDR3 region has 16 residues. CDR3 nucleotides: TGTGCCAGCAGCCAGGTTATGGACAGGGCGTTAGGGGCTAAGTACTTC. Protein: CASSQVMDRALGAKYF.

This chain uses TRBV13 with TRBJ1-1, with 8 bases lining up with TRBD1. Germline CDR1 PRHDT, CDR2 FYEKMQ (reference sequence). The CDR3 loop spans 13 amino acids. V lost 3 bases to trimming and J lost 8 bases; unmatched junction nucleotides: 5. CDR3 sequence (DNA): TGTGCCAGCAGCTTTCCCAGGGGGCGGGAAGCTTTCTTT. It codes for CASSFPRGREAFF.

This chain connects TRBV9 to TRBJ2-1; 11 bases align to TRBD2. The CDR3 totals 16 residues. V gave up 3 bases and J gave up 6 bases; unmatched junction bases: 8. Germline loops: CDR1 SGDLS, CDR2 YYNGEE. The DNA for the CDR3 is TGTGCCAGCAGCGCCTCGGGGGGGACTAGCGGCAATGAGCAGTTCTTC. Translation: CASSASGGTSGNEQFF.

The J gene is TRBJ1-1, the V gene TRBV7-9; D gene unclear. The V gene's germline CDR1 is SEHNR and CDR2 FQNEAQ (reference sequence). Trimming left V 8 bases short and J 3 bases short, with 7 bases between. The CDR3 is 11 amino acids. CDR3: CASLEDTEAFF. DNA for the CDR3: TGTGCCAGCTTAGAGGACACTGAAGCTTTCTTT.

The chain carries TRBV2 and TRBJ2-1; TRBD2 might be the D (6 bases). V was clipped by 4 bases and J by 0 bases, with 16 bases between them. Germline values: CDR1 SNHLY, CDR2 FYNNEI. This CDR3 is built from 17 residues. The CDR3 loop is CASSGVSAGLSYNEQFF. DNA for the CDR3: TGTGCCAGCAGTGGGGTTAGCGCGGGACTCTCCTACAATGAGCAGTTCTTC.

The chain couples TRBV4-1 to TRBJ2-2; a weak D match, TRBD1 (7 bases). The CDR3 is 15 residues long. Germline V gene lookup returns CDR1 MGHRA and CDR2 YSYEKL. The V end was cut by 3 bases, the J end by 5 bases, with 13 bases between. The CDR3 DNA reads as TGCGCCAGCAGCCAGGGCTCAGGGGGGACCGGGGAGCTGTTTTTT. The encoded protein is CASSQGSGGTGELFF.

The chain employs TRBV6-4 and TRBJ2-3, with a weak D call TRBD2 (6 bases). Deletions cut 8 bases from V and 2 bases from J, with 17 bases between. Germline V gene sequence: CDR1 MRHNA, CDR2 SNTAGT. CDR3 length equals 15 residues. CDR3 sequence: CASGGETGDTDTQYF. The CDR3 DNA is TGTGCCAGCGGAGGGGAAACGGGGGACACAGATACGCAGTATTTT.